These 6 T cell receptor beta chains came from one sample sequenced in a study of T-cell reconstitution after alpha-beta-depleted transplantation in children. A TCRbeta library incorporating unique molecular identifiers was prepared. A single record per CDR3 protein comes from TCRdb applying MiXCR to the PCR reads. The table includes some 190,000 distinct CDR3 sequences, 11% detected once. The sample was PBMCs, taken before TCRalphabeta/CD19-depleted stem cell transplant. The receptors were gathered from a boy aged 2 to 10 with acute myeloid leukemia, due to receive a stem cell transplant.

This clonotype was found many times. The rearrangement uses TRBV12-3 or TRBV12-4 and TRBJ1-2; 8 nucleotides align to TRBD1. Unmatched junction bases numbered 7, after V lost 5 bases and J lost 2 bases. The CDR3 length is 15 residues. The CDR3 region is CASSGTGGGNYGYTF. In DNA form, the CDR3 reads TGTGCCAGCAGTGGGACAGGTGGGGGAAACTATGGCTACACCTTC.

The sample holds many counts of this clonotype. J is TRBJ2-5 and V is TRBV20-1; tentative D call: TRBD2 (7 bases). This CDR3 region has 14 residues. Trimming removed 3 bases at V and 2 bases at J, with 13 bases between. Looked up from germline, CDR1 is DFQATT and CDR2 is SNEGSKA (reference sequence). The CDR3 nucleotides are TGCAGTGCTAGCGGGGGGCCGAGACAAGAGACCCAGTACTTC. Encoded protein: CSASGGPRQETQYF.

The chain couples TRBV6-2 or TRBV6-3 to TRBJ2-7; D unclear. This CDR3 comprises 14 residues. Germline CDR1 reads MNHEY; CDR2 reads SVGEGT. V was pared by 7 bases and J by 2 bases, with 15 bases between. The CDR3: CASMSSDGTYEQYF. The CDR3 DNA is TGTGCCAGCATGTCCTCGGACGGTACCTACGAGCAGTACTTC.

As for this clonotype: A junction end diverges from the germline sequence, so it may reflect a read error. The CDR3: CGSSSTKPSSGISDTQYF. The DNA of the CDR3 is TGTGGCAGCAGCTCCACAAAGCCCTCTAGCGGGATTTCAGATACGCAGTATTTT. V usage is TRBV11-1 and J usage is TRBJ2-3; 9 nucleotides agree with TRBD2. The CDR3 runs 18 residues. CDR1 and CDR2 from the germline V gene are SGHAT and FQDESV (reference sequence). Full variable domain (missing parts from reference TRBV11-1 and TRBJ2-3): EAEVAQSPRYKITEKSQAVAFWCDPISGHATLYWYRQILGQGPELLVQFQDESVVDDSQLPKDRFSAERLKGVDSTLKIQPAELGDSAMYLCGSSSTKPSSGISDTQYFGPGTRLTVL.

This clonotype was seen ten or more times. The chain employs TRBV5-1 and TRBJ2-7; 7 bases fit TRBD1. CDR1 is SGHRS, CDR2 YFSETQ, per germline. CDR3 length equals 13 residues. The ends lost 0 bases at V and 4 bases at J; junction bases unmatched: 1. CDR3 bases: TGCGCCAGCAGCTTGGGGGGACAGTACGAGCAGTACGTC. Translating it yields CASSLGGQYEQYV.

This clonotype came up many times. V is TRBV20-1 and J is TRBJ1-4, with no clear D. The CDR3 extends over 13 amino acids. Germline-derived CDR1 and CDR2 are DFQATT and SNEGSKA (reference sequence). The V gene lost 2 bases and the J gene lost 3 bases, with 7 bases spanning the gap. The CDR3 sequence: CSARQAPNEKLFF. CDR3 bases: TGCAGTGCTAGACAGGCGCCTAATGAAAAACTGTTTTTT.